This TCR beta chain appears in the sequencing data of a study of cytomegalovirus exposure and HLA in healthy donors. Overall study context: About 85 million unique TCR sequences came from HLA-typed donors in an early release. Overall study results and limits: The authors confirmed in vitro that three CMV-associated chains were specific for CMV antigens.

This PCR relied on a set of 60 Vbeta primers and 13 Jbeta primers. TCRdb keeps only in-frame clones here, not all; method: immunoSEQ multiplex PCR. The table shows 100,000 or so clones, with over 75% occurring only once. On this clone: Its specificity is unknown. At one of its ends the junction is not consistent with the germline gene, which may arise from a read error.

Germline assignment: CDR1 SGHAT and CDR2 FQNNGV. CDR3 size: 13 residues. The donors (healthy individuals) were bone marrow donors. Source material: PBMCs. The chain carries TRBV11-2 and TRBJ2-1; TRBD2 might be the D (6 bases). This receptor was obtained from a man under 40 in good health and CMV-seropositive. The CDR3 loop is CASTLLAVDEQFF. CDR3 nucleotide sequence: TGTGCCAGCACCTTACTAGCTGTCGATGAGCAGTTCTTC.